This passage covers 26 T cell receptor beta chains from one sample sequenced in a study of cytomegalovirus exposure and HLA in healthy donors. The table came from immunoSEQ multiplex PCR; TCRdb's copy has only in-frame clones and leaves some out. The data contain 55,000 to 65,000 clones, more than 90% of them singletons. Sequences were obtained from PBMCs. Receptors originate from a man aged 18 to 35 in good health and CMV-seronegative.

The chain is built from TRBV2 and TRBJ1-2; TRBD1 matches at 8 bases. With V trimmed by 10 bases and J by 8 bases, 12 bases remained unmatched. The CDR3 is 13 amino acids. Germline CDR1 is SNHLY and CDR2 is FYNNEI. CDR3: CAIRTGHPEGYTF. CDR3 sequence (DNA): TGTGCCATACGGACAGGGCACCCGGAAGGCTACACCTTC.

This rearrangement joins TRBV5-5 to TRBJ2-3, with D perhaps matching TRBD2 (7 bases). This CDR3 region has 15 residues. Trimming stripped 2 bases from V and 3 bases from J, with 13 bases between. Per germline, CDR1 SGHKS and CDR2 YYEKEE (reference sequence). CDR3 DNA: TGTGCCAGCAGCTTAGGCGGGGGCTTGACAGATACGCAGTATTTT. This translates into CASSLGGGLTDTQYF.

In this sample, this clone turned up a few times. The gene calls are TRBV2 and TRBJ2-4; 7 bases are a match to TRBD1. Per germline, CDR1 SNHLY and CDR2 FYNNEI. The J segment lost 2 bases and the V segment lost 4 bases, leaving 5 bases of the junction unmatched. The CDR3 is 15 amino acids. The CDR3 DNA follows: TGTGCCAGCAGTGGGACAGGAACGACCAAAAACATTCAGTACTTC. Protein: CASSGTGTTKNIQYF.

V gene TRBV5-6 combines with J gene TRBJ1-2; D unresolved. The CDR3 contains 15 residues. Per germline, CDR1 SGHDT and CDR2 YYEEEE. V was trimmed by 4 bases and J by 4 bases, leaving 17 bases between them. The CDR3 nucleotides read TGTGCCAGCAGCCCTCTGAGCTCTGGAGTCTATGGCTACACCTTC. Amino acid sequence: CASSPLSSGVYGYTF.

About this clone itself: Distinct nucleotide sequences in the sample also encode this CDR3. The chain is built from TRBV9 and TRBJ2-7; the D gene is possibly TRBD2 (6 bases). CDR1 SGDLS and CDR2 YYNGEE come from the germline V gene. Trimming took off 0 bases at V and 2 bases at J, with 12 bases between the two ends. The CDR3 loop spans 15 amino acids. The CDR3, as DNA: TGTGCCAGCAGCGTAGAGGGCGGGGACGCCTACGAGCAGTACTTC. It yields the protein CASSVEGGDAYEQYF.

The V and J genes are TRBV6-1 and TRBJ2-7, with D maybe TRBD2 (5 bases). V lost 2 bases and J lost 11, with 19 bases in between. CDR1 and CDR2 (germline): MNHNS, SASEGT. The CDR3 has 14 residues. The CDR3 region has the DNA TGTGCCAGCAGTGAAACGGTGGGAGCCGCGCGGAAGTACTTC. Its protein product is CASSETVGAARKYF.

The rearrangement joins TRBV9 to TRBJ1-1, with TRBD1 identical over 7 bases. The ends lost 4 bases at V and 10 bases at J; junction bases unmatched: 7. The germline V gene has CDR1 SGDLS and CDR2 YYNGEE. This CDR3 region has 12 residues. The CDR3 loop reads CASSPTGEGAFF. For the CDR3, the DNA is TGTGCCAGCAGCCCCACAGGGGAAGGAGCTTTCTTT.

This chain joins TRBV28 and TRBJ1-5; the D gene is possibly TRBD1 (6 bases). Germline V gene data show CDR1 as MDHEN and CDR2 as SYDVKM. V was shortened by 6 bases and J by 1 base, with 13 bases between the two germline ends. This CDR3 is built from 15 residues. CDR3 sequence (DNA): TGTGCCAGCAGACCTCAGGGGAAAAGCAATCAGCCCCAGCATTTT. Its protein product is CASRPQGKSNQPQHF.

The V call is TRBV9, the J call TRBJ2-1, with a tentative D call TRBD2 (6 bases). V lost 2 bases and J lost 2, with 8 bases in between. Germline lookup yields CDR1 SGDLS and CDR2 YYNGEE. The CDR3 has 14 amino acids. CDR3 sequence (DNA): TGTGCCAGCAGCGTTAGCGGTACCTACAATGAGCAGTTCTTC. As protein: CASSVSGTYNEQFF.

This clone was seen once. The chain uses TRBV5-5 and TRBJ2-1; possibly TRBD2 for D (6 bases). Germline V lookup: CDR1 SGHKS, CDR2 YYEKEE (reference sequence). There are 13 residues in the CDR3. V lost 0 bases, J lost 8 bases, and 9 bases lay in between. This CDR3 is CASSLVGRHEQFF. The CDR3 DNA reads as TGTGCCAGCAGCTTGGTGGGGAGGCATGAGCAGTTCTTC.

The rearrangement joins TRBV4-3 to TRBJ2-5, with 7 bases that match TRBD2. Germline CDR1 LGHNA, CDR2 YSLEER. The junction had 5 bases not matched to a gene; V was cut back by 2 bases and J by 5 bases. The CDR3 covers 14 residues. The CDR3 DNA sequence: TGCGCCAGCAGCCAAAACGGGGAGGGGGAGACCCAGTACTTC. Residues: CASSQNGEGETQYF.

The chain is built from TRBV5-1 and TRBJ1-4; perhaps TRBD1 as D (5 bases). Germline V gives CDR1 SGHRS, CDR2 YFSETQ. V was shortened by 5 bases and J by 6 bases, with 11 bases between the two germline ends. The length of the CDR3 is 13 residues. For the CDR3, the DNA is TGCGCCAGCAGTAACGGGGGGGATGAAAAACTGTTTTTT. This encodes CASSNGGDEKLFF.

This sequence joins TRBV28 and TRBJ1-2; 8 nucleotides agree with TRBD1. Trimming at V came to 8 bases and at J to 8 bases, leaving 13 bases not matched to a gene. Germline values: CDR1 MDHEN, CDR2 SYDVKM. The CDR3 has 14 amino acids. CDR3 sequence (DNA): TGTGCCAGCTCCAAACAGGGGGGCGGTCGCGGCTACACCTTC. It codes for CASSKQGGGRGYTF.

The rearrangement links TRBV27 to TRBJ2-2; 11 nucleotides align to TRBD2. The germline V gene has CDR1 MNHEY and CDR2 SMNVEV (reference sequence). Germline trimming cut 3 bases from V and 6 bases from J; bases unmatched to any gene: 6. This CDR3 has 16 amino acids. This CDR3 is CASSLLLAGGPGELFF. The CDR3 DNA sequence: TGTGCCAGCAGTTTGCTCCTAGCGGGAGGCCCCGGGGAGCTGTTTTTT.

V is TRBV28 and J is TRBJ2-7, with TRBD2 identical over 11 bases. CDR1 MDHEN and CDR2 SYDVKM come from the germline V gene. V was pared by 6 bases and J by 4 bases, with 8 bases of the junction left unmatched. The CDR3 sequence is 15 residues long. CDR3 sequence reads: CASRDTSGSWYEQYF. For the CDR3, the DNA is TGTGCCAGCAGGGACACTAGCGGGAGCTGGTACGAGCAGTACTTC.

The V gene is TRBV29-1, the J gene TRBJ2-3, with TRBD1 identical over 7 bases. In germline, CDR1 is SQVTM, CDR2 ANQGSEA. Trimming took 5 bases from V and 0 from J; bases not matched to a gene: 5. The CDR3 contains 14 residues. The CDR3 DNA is TGCAGCGTTTCCGACAGGGCTAGCACAGATACGCAGTATTTT. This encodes CSVSDRASTDTQYF.

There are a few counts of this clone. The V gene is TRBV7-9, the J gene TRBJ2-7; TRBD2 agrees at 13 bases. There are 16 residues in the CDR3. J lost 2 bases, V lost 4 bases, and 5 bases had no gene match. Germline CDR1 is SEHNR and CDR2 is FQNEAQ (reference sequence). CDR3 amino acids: CASSSTSGRNPYEQYF. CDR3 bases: TGTGCCAGCAGCTCGACTAGCGGGAGGAATCCCTACGAGCAGTACTTC.

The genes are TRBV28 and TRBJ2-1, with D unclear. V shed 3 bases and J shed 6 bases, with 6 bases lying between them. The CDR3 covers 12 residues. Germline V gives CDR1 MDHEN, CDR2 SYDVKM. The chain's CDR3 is CASSFSGNEQFF. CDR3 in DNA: TGTGCCAGCAGTTTTTCCGGCAATGAGCAGTTCTTC.

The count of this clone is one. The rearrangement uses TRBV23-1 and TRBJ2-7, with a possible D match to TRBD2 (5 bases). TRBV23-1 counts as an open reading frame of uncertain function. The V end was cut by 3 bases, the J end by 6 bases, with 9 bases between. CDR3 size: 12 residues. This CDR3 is CASSHGVFEQYF. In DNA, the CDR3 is TGCGCCAGCAGTCACGGGGTTTTCGAGCAGTACTTC.

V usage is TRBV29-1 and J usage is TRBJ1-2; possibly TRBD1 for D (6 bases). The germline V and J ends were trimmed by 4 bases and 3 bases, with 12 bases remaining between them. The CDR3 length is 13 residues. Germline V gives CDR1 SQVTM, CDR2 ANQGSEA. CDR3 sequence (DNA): TGCAGCGTTGCTTACAGGGAGCACTATGGCTACACCTTC. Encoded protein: CSVAYREHYGYTF. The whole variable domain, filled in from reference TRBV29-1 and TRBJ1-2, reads SAVISQKPSRDICQRGTSLTIQCQVDSQVTMMFWYRQQPGQSLTLIATANQGSEATYESGFVIDKFPISRPNLTFSTLTVSNMSPEDSSIYLCSVAYREHYGYTFGSGTRLTVV.

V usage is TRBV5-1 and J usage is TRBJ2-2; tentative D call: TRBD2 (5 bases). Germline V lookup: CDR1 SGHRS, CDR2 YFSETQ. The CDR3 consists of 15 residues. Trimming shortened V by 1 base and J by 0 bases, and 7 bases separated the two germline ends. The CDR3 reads CASSLPAANTGELFF. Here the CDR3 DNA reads TGCGCCAGCAGCTTGCCAGCGGCGAACACCGGGGAGCTGTTTTTT.

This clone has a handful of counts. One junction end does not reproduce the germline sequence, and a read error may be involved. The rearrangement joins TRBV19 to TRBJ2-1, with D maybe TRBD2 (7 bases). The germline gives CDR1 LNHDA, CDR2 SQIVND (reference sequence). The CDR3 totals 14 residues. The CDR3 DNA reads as TGTGCCAGTAGGATAGAGGGGGGCGGCGGGAGGCAGTTCTTC. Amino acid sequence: CASRIEGGGGRQFF.

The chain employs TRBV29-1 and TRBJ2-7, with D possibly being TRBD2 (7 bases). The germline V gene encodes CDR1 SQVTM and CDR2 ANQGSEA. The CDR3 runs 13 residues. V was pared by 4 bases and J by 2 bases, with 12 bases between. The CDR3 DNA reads TGCAGCGTTGGTGAAGGGGGGGCCTACGAGCAGTACTTC. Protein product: CSVGEGGAYEQYF.

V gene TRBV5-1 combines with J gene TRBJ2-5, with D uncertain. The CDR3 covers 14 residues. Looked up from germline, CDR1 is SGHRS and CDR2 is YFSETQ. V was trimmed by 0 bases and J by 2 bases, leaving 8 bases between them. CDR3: CASSLGALQETQYF. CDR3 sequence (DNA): TGCGCCAGCAGCTTGGGTGCGTTACAAGAGACCCAGTACTTC.

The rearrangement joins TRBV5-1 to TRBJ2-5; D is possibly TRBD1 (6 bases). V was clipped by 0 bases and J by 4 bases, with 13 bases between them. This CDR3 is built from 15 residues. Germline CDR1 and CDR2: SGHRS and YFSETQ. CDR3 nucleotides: TGCGCCAGCAGCTTGGGGGGGCCCTGGGGAGAGACCCAGTACTTC. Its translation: CASSLGGPWGETQYF.

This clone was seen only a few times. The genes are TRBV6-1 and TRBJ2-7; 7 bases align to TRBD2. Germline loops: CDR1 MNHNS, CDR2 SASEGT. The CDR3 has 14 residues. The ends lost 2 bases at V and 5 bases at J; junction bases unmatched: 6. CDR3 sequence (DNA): TGTGCCAGCAGTGAATCGCGGGAGTACGACGAGCAGTACTTC. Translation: CASSESREYDEQYF.